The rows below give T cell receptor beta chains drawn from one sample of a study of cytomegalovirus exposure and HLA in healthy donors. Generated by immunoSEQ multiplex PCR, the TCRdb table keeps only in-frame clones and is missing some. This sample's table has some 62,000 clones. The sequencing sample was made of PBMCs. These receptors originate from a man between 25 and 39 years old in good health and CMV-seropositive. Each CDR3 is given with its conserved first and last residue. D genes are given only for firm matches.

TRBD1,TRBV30,CAWSGTGGREPQHF
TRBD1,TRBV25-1,CASSGRDSAYEQYF
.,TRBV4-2,CASSPPSTEAFF
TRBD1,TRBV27,CASAYRQGPGNTIYF
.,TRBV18,CASSPRTGGHEQFF
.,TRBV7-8,CASSLGGLGAEQYF
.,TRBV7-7,CASSVERVTGELFF
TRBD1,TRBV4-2,CASSRRGITGGPEAFF
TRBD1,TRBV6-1,CASRDTGGGYNEQFF
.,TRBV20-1,CSAGWDIEQFF
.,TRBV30,CAWSSNEKLFF
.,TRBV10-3,CAIRQGDYNSPLHF
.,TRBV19,CASSIVTGYSYSNQPQHF
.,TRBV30,CAFQTGNSYNEQFF
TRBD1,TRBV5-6,CASSRDRGGQPQHF
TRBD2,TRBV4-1,CASSQEIGLAGEADTQYF
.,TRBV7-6,CASSLEGGVYEQYF
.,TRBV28,CASRGTSGNTIYF
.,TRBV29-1,CSVEGGFNYGYTF
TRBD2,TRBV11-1,CASGPFSSGRASETQYF
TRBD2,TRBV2,CASSGVIGVPAGVGYEQYF
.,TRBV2,CASTRGESSNQPQHF